This T cell receptor (beta chain) was documented in a study of blood T cell repertoires in COVID-19. Study overall: Italy, Spain and the United States were the sources of the convalescent and acute COVID-19 samples. Nucleic acid was either cDNA or gDNA, and it came from T cells, B-cell-depleted T cells, or PBMCs.

There are 16 residues in the CDR3. Germline V CDR1 and CDR2: SGHTA, FQGNSA. Trimming removed 5 bases from V and 4 bases from J; junction bases left unmatched: 12. In the original processing: Reference gene primer amplification gave estimated nucleated cell counts. TCRdb's table, derived via immunoSEQ multiplex PCR, lists solely in-frame clones and lacks some. That table is the source of V, J and clone size, and D and trimming were worked out from the DNA. The table shows 100,000 to 140,000 clones, with approximately 90% occurring only once. The sequencing input was peripheral blood. This TCR derives from a man aged 50 to 60 with active or convalescent COVID-19. The chain uses TRBV7-2 and TRBJ2-5; 8 positions match TRBD1. CDR3 amino acids: CASSTDRVLPPETQYF. CDR3 coding DNA: TGTGCCAGCAGCACGGACAGGGTATTGCCCCCAGAGACCCAGTACTTC.